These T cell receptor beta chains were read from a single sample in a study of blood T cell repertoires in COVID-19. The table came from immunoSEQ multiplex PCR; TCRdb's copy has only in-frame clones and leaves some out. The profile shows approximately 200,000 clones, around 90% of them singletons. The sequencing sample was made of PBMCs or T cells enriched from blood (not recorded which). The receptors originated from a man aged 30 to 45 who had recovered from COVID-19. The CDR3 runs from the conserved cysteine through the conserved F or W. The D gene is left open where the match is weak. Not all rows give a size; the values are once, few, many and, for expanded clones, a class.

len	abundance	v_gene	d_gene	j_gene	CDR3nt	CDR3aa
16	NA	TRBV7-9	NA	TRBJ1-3	TGTGCCAGCAGCTTAACCACGAGGGTCTCTGGAAACACCATATATTTT	CASSLTTRVSGNTIYF
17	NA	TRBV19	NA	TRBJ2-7	TGTGCCAGTAGTATAGGCCTTTTTGGGGGGAGTGGCGACGAGCAGTACTTC	CASSIGLFGGSGDEQYF
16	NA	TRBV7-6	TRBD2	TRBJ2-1	TGTGCCAGCAGCTGGGAGACGGGACTAGCGGGGCATGAGCAGTTCTTC	CASSWETGLAGHEQFF
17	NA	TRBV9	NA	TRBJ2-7	TGTGCCAGCAGCGACCGGGTATTTCAGGGGGGAACCTACGAGCAGTACTTC	CASSDRVFQGGTYEQYF
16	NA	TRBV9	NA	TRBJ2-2	TGTGCCAGCAGCGCGCCATCCCGGGATTACACCGGGGAGCTGTTTTTT	CASSAPSRDYTGELFF
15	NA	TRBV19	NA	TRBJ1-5	TGTGCCAGTAGTATATTGAGCGGTCGCAATCAGCCCCAGCATTTT	CASSILSGRNQPQHF
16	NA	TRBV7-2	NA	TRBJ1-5	TGTGCCAGCAGCTTAGCGCTCGGGGTTCTCGATCAGCCCCAGCATTTT	CASSLALGVLDQPQHF
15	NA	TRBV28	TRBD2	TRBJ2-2	TGTGCCAGCTTGGGACTAGCGGGACACACCGGGGAGCTGTTTTTT	CASLGLAGHTGELFF
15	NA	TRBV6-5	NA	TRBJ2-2	TGTGCCAGCAGTTATAACAGGGAGAACACCGGGGAGCTGTTTTTT	CASSYNRENTGELFF
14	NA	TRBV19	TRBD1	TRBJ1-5	TGTGCCAGTAGCCGTGACAGGGACGGTCAGCCCCAGCATTTT	CASSRDRDGQPQHF
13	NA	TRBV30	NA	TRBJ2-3	TGTGCCTGGAGTGTACAGGGAGCAGATACGCAGTATTTT	CAWSVQGADTQYF
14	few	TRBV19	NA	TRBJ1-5	TGTGCCAGTACCCGAGCAGGGAGCAATCAGCCCCAGCATTTT	CASTRAGSNQPQHF
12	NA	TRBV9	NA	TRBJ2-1	TGTGCCAGCAGCGCACACGCTAGAGAGCAGTTCTTC	CASSAHAREQFF
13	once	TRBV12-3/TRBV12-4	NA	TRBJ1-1	TGTGCCAGCAGCGTGGGGCAAGGCACTGAAGCTTTCTTT	CASSVGQGTEAFF
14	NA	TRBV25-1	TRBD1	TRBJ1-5	TGTGCCAGCTCGGACAGGGAAGGCAATCAGCCCCAGCATTTT	CASSDREGNQPQHF
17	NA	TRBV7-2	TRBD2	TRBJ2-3	TGTGCCAGCAGCTTAGGAGGGACTAGCGGACCTCGGGATACGCAGTATTTT	CASSLGGTSGPRDTQYF
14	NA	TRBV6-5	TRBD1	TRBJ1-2	TGTGCCAGCAACTTGGGGCAGGGGGTCTCTGGCTACACCTTC	CASNLGQGVSGYTF
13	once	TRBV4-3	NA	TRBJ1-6	TGCGCCAGCAGCGAACGACAGAATTCACCCCTCCACTTT	CASSERQNSPLHF
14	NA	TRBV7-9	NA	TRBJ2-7	TGTGCCAGCAGCTTAGGAGGGTTCACCTACGAGCAGTACTTC	CASSLGGFTYEQYF
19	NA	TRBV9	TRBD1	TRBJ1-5	TGTGCCAGCAGCCTCAAGCCGGGACAGGGGGAATCGAGCAATCAGCCCCAGCATTTT	CASSLKPGQGESSNQPQHF
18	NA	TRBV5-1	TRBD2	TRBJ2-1	TGCGCCAGCAGCTTGCGACTAGCGGGGAACGCCGTATACAATGAGCAGTTCTTC	CASSLRLAGNAVYNEQFF
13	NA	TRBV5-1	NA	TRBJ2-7	TGCGCCAGCAGCCTGGACAGTCCGTACGAGCAGTACTTC	CASSLDSPYEQYF